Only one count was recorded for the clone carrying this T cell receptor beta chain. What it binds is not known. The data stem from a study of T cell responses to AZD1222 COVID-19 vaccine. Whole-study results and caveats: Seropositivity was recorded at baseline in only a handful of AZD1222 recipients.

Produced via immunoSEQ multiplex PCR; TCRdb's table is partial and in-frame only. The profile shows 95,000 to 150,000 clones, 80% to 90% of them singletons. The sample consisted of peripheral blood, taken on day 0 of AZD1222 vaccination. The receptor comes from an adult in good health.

CDR3 region: CASSHPGLAGRGNEQFF. CDR3 bases: TGTGCCAGCAGCCATCCGGGACTAGCGGGACGGGGGAATGAGCAGTTCTTC. The chain has TRBV7-9 and TRBJ2-1; 13 nucleotides align to TRBD2. The CDR3 has 17 residues. CDR1 and CDR2 (germline): SEHNR, FQNEAQ (reference sequence). With 5 bases clipped from V and 7 bases from J, the junction kept 11 bases outside the gene matches.